The TCR beta chain described here comes from a study of human T cells and chemical hapten exposure. Turning to the study itself: During the approximately 24-week study period, patients had diphenylcyclopropenone applied to the scalp every week.

Described time point: pre-sensitization, week 0. Indicated treatment: therapeutic diphenylcyclopropenone sensitization with weekly scalp DPC. This clonotype has at least ten counts. What it binds is not known. Trimming left V 5 bases short and J 4 bases short, with 19 bases between. The CDR3 is 16 residues long. Germline CDR1 SGHTA, CDR2 FQGNSA. Findings and caveats of the study: More PT1 expanded TCRs went with higher patch test scores. The donor cohort had alopecia, so its immune response may not match that of healthy people.

Within the library, unique molecular identifiers were attached to each individual cDNA molecule. TCRdb redid the calling of the RACE reads with MiXCR, one entry per CDR3 protein. Of 50,000 to 65,000 distinct CDR3 sequences listed, 11% are singletons. V usage is TRBV7-2 and J usage is TRBJ2-3, with D perhaps TRBD2 (6 bases). The sequences come from whole blood, collected in connection with sensitization to the hapten diphenylcyclopropenone (DPC). The clonotype was recovered from a woman between 40 and 55 years old with alopecia areata. Some clones in this sample may be carry-over from other donors' samples. The CDR3 sequence is CASSPSGRPVADTQYF. As DNA, the CDR3 is TGTGCCAGCAGCCCAAGTGGGAGGCCGGTCGCAGATACGCAGTATTTT. Based on the CDR3 plus reference TRBV7-2 and TRBJ2-3, the full variable domain is GAGVSQSPSNKVTEKGKDVELRCDPISGHTALYWYRQSLGQGLEFLIYFQGNSAPDKSGLPSDRFSAERTGGSVSTLTIQRTQQEDSAVYLCASSPSGRPVADTQYFGPGTRLTVL.